This T cell receptor (beta chain) was identified in a study of blood T cell repertoires in COVID-19. Looking at the study overall: Specimens from acute and convalescent COVID-19 originated in the United States, Italy and Spain. PBMCs, B-cell-depleted T cells, or T cells provided the cDNA or gDNA that made up the material.

Per the study methods: Reference gene primer amplification gave estimated nucleated cell counts. Sequencing used immunoSEQ multiplex PCR; TCRdb keeps in-frame clones, though not all of them. The V and J calls and clone size come from that table; D and trimming were worked out from the DNA. The sample lists roughly 190,000 clones; roughly nine tenths were seen once. The TCR comes from a woman older than 75 in a cohort sampled during active or convalescent COVID-19. Material: peripheral blood.

The CDR3 reads CASSLRGDNYGYTF. As DNA, the CDR3 is TGTGCCAGCAGCCTCAGGGGGGATAACTATGGCTACACCTTC. J is TRBJ1-2 and V is TRBV11-3; TRBD1 matches at 7 bases. The CDR3 is 14 residues long. The germline V gene encodes CDR1 SGHNT and CDR2 YENEEA. The J segment lost 1 base and the V segment lost 5 bases, leaving 4 bases of the junction unmatched. The entire variable domain, with the rest obtained from reference TRBV11-3 and TRBJ1-2, is as follows: EAGVVQSPRYKIIEKKQPVAFWCNPISGHNTLYWYLQNLGQGPELLIRYENEEAVDDSQLPKDRFSAERLKGVDSTLKIQPAELGDSAVYLCASSLRGDNYGYTFGSGTRLTVV.